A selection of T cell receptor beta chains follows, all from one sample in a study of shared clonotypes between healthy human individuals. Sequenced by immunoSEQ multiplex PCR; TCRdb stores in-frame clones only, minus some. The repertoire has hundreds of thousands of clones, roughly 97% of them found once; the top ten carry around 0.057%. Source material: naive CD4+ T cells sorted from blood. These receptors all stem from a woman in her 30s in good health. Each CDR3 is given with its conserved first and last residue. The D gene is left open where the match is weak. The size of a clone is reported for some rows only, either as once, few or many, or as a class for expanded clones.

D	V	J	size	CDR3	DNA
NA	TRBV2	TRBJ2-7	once	CASKDKEGTYEQYF	TGTGCCAGCAAGGACAAAGAAGGGACCTACGAGCAGTACTTC
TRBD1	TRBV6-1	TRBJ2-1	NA	CASSEIPGIRGMFF	TGTGCCAGCAGTGAAATCCCAGGGATCAGGGGGATGTTCTTC
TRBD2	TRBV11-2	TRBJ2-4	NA	CASRPTGLAFFENIQYF	TGTGCCAGCAGACCTACGGGACTAGCTTTTTTTGAAAACATTCAGTACTTC
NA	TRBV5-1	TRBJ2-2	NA	CASRGGATNTGELFF	TGCGCCAGCCGCGGAGGGGCTACGAACACCGGGGAGCTGTTTTTT
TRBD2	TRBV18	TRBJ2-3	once	CASSSTSGLSTDTQYF	TGTGCCAGCTCATCCACTAGCGGGCTCTCCACAGATACGCAGTATTTT
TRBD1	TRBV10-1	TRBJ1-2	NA	CANPGTAQAGGYTF	TGCGCCAACCCGGGGACAGCCCAAGCGGGGGGCTACACCTTC
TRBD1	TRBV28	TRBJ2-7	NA	CASSPRDRDLHEQYF	TGTGCCAGCAGTCCCCGGGACAGGGACCTCCACGAGCAGTACTTC
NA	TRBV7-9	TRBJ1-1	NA	CASSPGYRDMNTEAFF	TGTGCCAGCAGCCCCGGATACAGGGATATGAACACTGAAGCTTTCTTT
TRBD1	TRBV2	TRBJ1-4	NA	CASRGQPLDEKLFF	TGTGCCAGCAGGGGACAGCCCCTGGATGAAAAACTGTTTTTT
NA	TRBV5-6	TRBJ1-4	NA	CASSLSGQTNAGEKLFF	TGTGCCAGCAGCTTGAGTGGGCAGACCAACGCTGGGGAAAAACTGTTTTTT
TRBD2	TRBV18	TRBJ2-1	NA	CASSPLGLAGGSSYNEQFF	TGTGCCAGCTCACCACTCGGACTAGCGGGAGGTAGCTCCTACAATGAGCAGTTCTTC
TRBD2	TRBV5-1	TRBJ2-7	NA	CASSLVGSGTSGFYEQYF	TGCGCCAGCAGCTTGGTGGGCAGCGGGACTAGCGGATTCTACGAGCAGTACTTC
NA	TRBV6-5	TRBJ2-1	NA	CASSYESGFYNEQFF	TGTGCCAGCAGTTACGAATCGGGGTTCTACAATGAGCAGTTCTTC
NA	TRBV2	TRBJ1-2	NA	CASTITANYGYTF	TGTGCCAGCACCATTACAGCTAACTATGGCTACACCTTC
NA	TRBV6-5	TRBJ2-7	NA	CASSYNSPHEQYF	TGTGCCAGCAGTTACAACAGCCCCCACGAGCAGTACTTC
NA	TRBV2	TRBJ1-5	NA	CASREQNTNQPQHF	TGTGCCAGCAGAGAACAGAATACCAATCAGCCCCAGCATTTT
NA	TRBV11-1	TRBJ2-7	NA	CASSSKRTLDLTSYEQYF	TGTGCCAGCAGCTCCAAAAGGACTCTTGATCTCACTTCCTACGAGCAGTACTTC
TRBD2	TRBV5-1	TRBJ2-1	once	CASTWGTSRNEQFF	TGCGCCAGCACCTGGGGGACTAGTCGCAATGAGCAGTTCTTC
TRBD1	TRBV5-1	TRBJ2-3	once	CASSLQGALSDTQYF	TGCGCCAGCAGCTTGCAGGGGGCGCTATCAGATACGCAGTATTTT
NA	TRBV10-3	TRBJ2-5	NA	CANSELPEETQYF	TGTGCCAACTCGGAGCTTCCTGAAGAGACCCAGTACTTC
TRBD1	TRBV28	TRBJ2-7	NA	CASGTPGGYEQYF	TGTGCCAGCGGGACACCAGGGGGCTACGAGCAGTACTTC
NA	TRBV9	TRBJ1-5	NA	CASSAQGNQPQHF	TGTGCCAGCAGCGCGCAGGGGAATCAGCCCCAGCATTTT
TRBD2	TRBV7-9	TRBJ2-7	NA	CASSLVGRVHEQYF	TGTGCCAGCAGCTTAGTCGGGAGGGTCCACGAGCAGTACTTC
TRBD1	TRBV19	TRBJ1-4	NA	CASSILDRVGEKLFF	TGTGCCAGTAGTATTCTGGACAGGGTAGGTGAAAAACTGTTTTTT
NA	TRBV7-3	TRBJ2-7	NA	CASSLGPLPGEQYF	TGTGCCAGCAGCTTAGGCCCCCTCCCTGGCGAGCAGTACTTC
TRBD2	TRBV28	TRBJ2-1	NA	CASSSTGGSYNEQFF	TGTGCCAGCAGTTCAACGGGGGGGTCCTACAATGAGCAGTTCTTC
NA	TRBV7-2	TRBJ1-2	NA	CASSLGEGSYGYTF	TGTGCCAGCAGCTTAGGGGAGGGATCCTATGGCTACACCTTC
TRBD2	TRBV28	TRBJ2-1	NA	CASILGAGGYNEQFF	TGTGCCAGCATCCTCGGCGCGGGAGGGTACAATGAGCAGTTCTTC
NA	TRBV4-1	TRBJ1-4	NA	CASSRGRDKEKLFF	TGCGCCAGCAGCCGGGGACGGGATAAGGAAAAACTGTTTTTT
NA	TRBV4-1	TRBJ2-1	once	CASSQGGDHSYNEQFF	TGCGCCAGCAGCCAAGGGGGAGACCACTCCTACAATGAGCAGTTCTTC
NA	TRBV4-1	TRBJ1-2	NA	CASSPPLPGYGYTF	TGCGCCAGCAGCCCGCCCTTACCAGGCTATGGCTACACCTTC
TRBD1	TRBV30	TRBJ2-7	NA	CAWSVRRQGDEQYF	TGTGCCTGGAGTGTACGGAGACAGGGTGACGAGCAGTACTTC